This TCR beta chain appears in the sequencing data of a study of blood T cell repertoires in COVID-19. Study overall: Some COVID-19 samples were acute and others convalescent; all came from the United States, Italy and Spain. T cells, B-cell-depleted T cells, or PBMCs provided the cDNA or gDNA that served as material.

This CDR3 spans 14 amino acids. The junction had 5 bases not matched to a gene; V was cut back by 6 bases and J by 3 bases. The V gene's germline CDR1 is SNHLY and CDR2 FYNNEI. Per the authors' pipeline: Estimation of nucleated cell counts relied on the amplification of reference gene primers. Measured with immunoSEQ multiplex PCR; TCRdb has only the in-frame clones, and not every one. V, J and clone size are taken as reported in that table, and D and trimming were inferred from the DNA itself. The sample shows around 45,000 clones, roughly 90% of them seen only once. This rearrangement joins TRBV2 to TRBJ2-1; 7 positions agree with TRBD1. The clonotype originates from a man of 80 years or more with acute or convalescent COVID-19. Source material: peripheral blood. The CDR3 DNA is TGTGCCAGCAGAGGGGACAGCTACTACAATGAGCAGTTCTTC. This encodes CASRGDSYYNEQFF.